Listed below are T cell receptor beta chains from one sample, sequenced in a study of T cell changes during pregnancy in multiple sclerosis. The repertoire was sequenced with immunoSEQ multiplex PCR; TCRdb's copy has only in-frame clones and lacks some. The profile shows approximately 74,000 clones, approximately 91% of them singletons. The material sequenced was peripheral blood, taken before pregnancy. The receptor source for this set is a female donor with multiple sclerosis, enrolled in a pregnancy study. Both conserved end residues are part of each CDR3. A D gene is named only where the DNA matches it firmly. A clone size is listed for some rows: how often the clone was seen (once, few, many), or a class if it is expanded.

CDR3aa | CDR3nt | j_gene | v_gene | len | d_gene | abundance
CASSPGLAGEADTQYF | TGTGCCAGCAGCCCCGGACTAGCGGGAGAGGCAGATACGCAGTATTTT | TRBJ2-3 | TRBV11-3 | 16 | TRBD2 | .
CASSLEGGKTNTQYF | TGTGCCAGCAGCTTAGAAGGCGGGAAAACAAATACGCAGTATTTT | TRBJ2-3 | TRBV7-6 | 15 | . | once
CASSIAQGYGGNQPQHF | TGTGCCAGTAGTATAGCACAGGGTTATGGAGGCAATCAGCCCCAGCATTTT | TRBJ1-5 | TRBV19 | 17 | . | .
CASSSKAGGVDEQYF | TGTGCCAGCAGCTCCAAGGCGGGGGGCGTCGACGAGCAGTACTTC | TRBJ2-7 | TRBV7-3 | 15 | TRBD2 | .
CALEDRDSYEQYF | TGTGCCCTAGAAGACAGGGACTCCTACGAGCAGTACTTC | TRBJ2-7 | TRBV30 | 13 | TRBD1 | .
CASSTQIDSWWNIQYF | TGTGCCAGTAGTACCCAAATCGACAGCTGGTGGAACATTCAGTACTTC | TRBJ2-4 | TRBV19 | 16 | . | few
CASSFPSGSSTGELFF | TGTGCCAGCAGCTTCCCTAGCGGGAGTTCGACCGGGGAGCTGTTTTTT | TRBJ2-2 | TRBV7-2 | 16 | TRBD2 | .
CASILPDGYTF | TGTGCCAGCATTCTTCCGGATGGCTACACCTTC | TRBJ1-2 | TRBV6-1 | 11 | . | .
CASSQGTAMRSGTIYF | TGTGCCAGCAGTCAAGGGACGGCGATGCGGAGCGGCACCATATATTTT | TRBJ1-3 | TRBV6-1 | 16 | . | .
CASSFPPGGLTDTQYF | TGTGCCAGCAGCTTCCCCCCCGGGGGTTTAACAGATACGCAGTATTTT | TRBJ2-3 | TRBV5-8 | 16 | . | .
CASSHSGGFQPQHF | TGTGCCAGTAGTCATTCAGGGGGGTTTCAGCCCCAGCATTTT | TRBJ1-5 | TRBV19 | 14 | TRBD1 | .
CASSFAGTGGEKLFF | TGTGCCAGCAGCTTCGCCGGGACAGGGGGCGAAAAACTGTTTTTT | TRBJ1-4 | TRBV7-2 | 15 | TRBD1 | .
CASSHYPPGQMNTEAFF | TGCGCCAGCAGCCATTACCCCCCCGGACAGATGAACACTGAAGCTTTCTTT | TRBJ1-1 | TRBV4-1 | 17 | . | .
CASSLRTGTDTQYF | TGTGCCAGTAGCCTAAGGACAGGGACAGATACGCAGTATTTT | TRBJ2-3 | TRBV27 | 14 | TRBD1 | .
CAMTSGGAGTGELFF | TGTGCCATGACTAGCGGGGGAGCAGGGACCGGGGAGCTGTTTTTT | TRBJ2-2 | TRBV10-3 | 15 | TRBD2 | .
CASSQVLTGDNEQFF | TGCGCCAGCAGCCAAGTACTGACAGGGGACAATGAGCAGTTCTTC | TRBJ2-1 | TRBV4-1 | 15 | TRBD1 | .
CASSPNSGGSGYTF | TGTGCCAGCAGCCCGAACTCCGGAGGGAGTGGCTACACCTTC | TRBJ1-2 | TRBV11-2 | 14 | . | .
CASSLRGLWGETNYGYTF | TGTGCCAGCAGCTTGCGTGGTCTATGGGGAGAAACTAACTATGGCTACACCTTC | TRBJ1-2 | TRBV5-6 | 18 | . | .
CAWSGTGILSGNEKLFF | TGTGCCTGGAGTGGGACAGGGATCCTCTCGGGGAATGAAAAACTGTTTTTT | TRBJ1-4 | TRBV30 | 17 | TRBD1 | once
CASRGTTGEPEAFF | TGTGCCAGCAGGGGAACTACAGGGGAACCTGAAGCTTTCTTT | TRBJ1-1 | TRBV6-5 | 14 | TRBD1 | .
CAWSASTGMGSTEAFF | TGTGCCTGGAGTGCATCTACAGGGATGGGCAGCACTGAAGCTTTCTTT | TRBJ1-1 | TRBV30 | 16 | . | .
CASSYSTGETEAFF | TGTGCCAGCAGTTACTCGACAGGGGAAACTGAAGCTTTCTTT | TRBJ1-1 | TRBV6-5 | 14 | TRBD1 | .
CASSFLGREIAQHF | TGTGCCAGCAGCTTCCTCGGGAGAGAGATCGCCCAGCATTTT | TRBJ1-5 | TRBV7-8 | 14 | . | .
CASSQVYTALAQRYTDTQYF | TGTGCCAGCAGCCAAGTTTATACCGCCCTAGCGCAGAGATACACAGATACGCAGTATTTT | TRBJ2-3 | TRBV4-2 | 20 | . | .
CASSLAREGEQYF | TGCGCCAGCAGCTTGGCCAGAGAGGGCGAGCAGTACTTC | TRBJ2-7 | TRBV5-1 | 13 | . | .
CASSQGLRGTGYGYTF | TGCGCCAGCAGCCAAGGCCTTAGAGGGACAGGGTATGGCTACACCTTC | TRBJ1-2 | TRBV4-1 | 16 | TRBD1 | .
CSARQDPYEQYF | TGCAGCGCGAGACAGGACCCCTACGAGCAGTACTTC | TRBJ2-7 | TRBV29-1 | 12 | . | once
CASSQDHSTGANVLTF | TGCGCCAGCAGCCAAGATCACTCGACTGGGGCCAACGTCCTGACTTTC | TRBJ2-6 | TRBV4-3 | 16 | . | .
CASRLAGGPYNEQFF | TGTGCCAGCAGATTAGCGGGAGGGCCTTACAATGAGCAGTTCTTC | TRBJ2-1 | TRBV27 | 15 | TRBD2 | .
CASSLQGRGQPQHF | TGCGCCAGCAGCTTACAGGGGCGCGGGCAGCCCCAGCATTTT | TRBJ1-5 | TRBV5-1 | 14 | TRBD1 | .
CASSERGLKSPLHF | TGTGCCAGCAGTGAAAGGGGGCTCAAGTCACCCCTCCACTTT | TRBJ1-6 | TRBV6-1 | 14 | TRBD1 | few
CASSVNRDSSQHF | TGTGCCAGCAGCGTTAACCGGGACAGTTCCCAGCATTTT | TRBJ1-5 | TRBV11-2 | 13 | TRBD1 | .